The 13 T cell receptor beta chains listed next were all sequenced from one sample in a study of CXCR3-negative and CXCR3-positive naive CD8 T cells. Study findings and constraints: In CXCR3-positive naive cells, the TRB CDR3s were more hydrophobic than in CXCR3-negative naive cells.

The TRB libraries of cDNA were built by UMI-labeled 5' RACE. Reanalyzing the 5' RACE reads, TCRdb keeps one entry per CDR3 protein, without DNA. Recorded for this sample: around 150,000 distinct CDR3 sequences. Which antigens these TCRs recognize remains unknown. Sequencing was carried out using naive CXCR3+ CD8+ T cells from blood. Specified subset: CD45RO-CCR7+CD27+CD95- naive CD8+ T cells expressing CXCR3 (TNR3+). These receptor sequences come from a human donor in good health. Some clones in this sample may be carry-over from other donors' samples.

J is TRBJ2-1 and V is TRBV7-3; TCRdb lists TRBD1, though no DNA is available to test this call. The CDR3 contains 15 residues. CDR1 and CDR2 (germline): SGHTA, FQGTGA. This chain's CDR3 is CASSASGMNSWEQFF. Supplemented by reference TRBV7-3 and TRBJ2-1, the full variable domain reads GAGVSQTPSNKVTEKGKYVELRCDPISGHTALYWYRQSLGQGPEFLIYFQGTGAADDSGLPNDRFFAVRPEGSVSTLKIQRTERGDSAVYLCASSASGMNSWEQFFGPGTRLTVL.

The chain combines TRBV11-2 with TRBJ2-7; with no DNA, the TCRdb D assignment of TRBD1 cannot be verified. Germline CDR1 reads SGHAT; CDR2 reads FQNNGV. This CDR3 contains 13 residues. This chain's CDR3 is CASSSGTGYEQYF.

The chain recombines TRBV7-9 with TRBJ2-7; the D call from TCRdb, TRBD1, cannot be confirmed without DNA. The length of the CDR3 is 14 residues. Germline V lookup: CDR1 SEHNR, CDR2 FQNEAQ (reference sequence). This CDR3 reads CASIDRDTTHEQYF.

V is TRBV21-1 and J is TRBJ2-7; TCRdb's D call of TRBD1 is untestable without DNA. TRBV21-1 is assigned pseudogene status. The CDR3 has 17 residues. CDR3 protein: CASSKGRDGGPNYEQYF.

The chain combines TRBV10-2 with TRBJ1-2. Germline CDR1 reads WSHSY; CDR2 reads SAAADI. This CDR3 region has 13 residues. The CDR3: CASGDGVNYGYTF.

The V call is TRBV9, the J call TRBJ2-3; TCRdb's assignment of TRBD1 cannot be checked, as there is no DNA. This CDR3 spans 17 amino acids. Germline V gene data show CDR1 as SGDLS and CDR2 as YYNGEE. CDR3 protein: CASSEGTELLTTDTQYF.

This chain links TRBV28 with TRBJ2-4. From germline, CDR1 is MDHEN and CDR2 SYDVKM. The CDR3 consists of 14 residues. CDR3 loop: CASSWGLGQNIQYF.

The chain combines TRBV28 with TRBJ2-5; absent DNA, TCRdb's TRBD1 call cannot be checked. The CDR3 has 16 residues. Looked up from germline, CDR1 is MDHEN and CDR2 is SYDVKM. The CDR3: CASSSRQPAVQETQYF.

The chain uses TRBV20-1 and TRBJ2-7; TCRdb outputs TRBD2, but without DNA this stays unchecked. There are 16 residues in the CDR3. Germline CDR1 reads DFQATT; CDR2 reads SNEGSKA (reference sequence). This chain's CDR3 is CSARGGEHGPSYEQYF.

The genes are TRBV28 and TRBJ1-1; TCRdb designates TRBD1, a call that cannot be tested without DNA. The CDR3 totals 14 residues. Germline V CDR1 and CDR2: MDHEN, SYDVKM. The CDR3 spells CASSFQGAGTEAFF. The full variable domain, rest sourced from reference TRBV28 and TRBJ1-1, is DVKVTQSSRYLVKRTGEKVFLECVQDMDHENMFWYRQDPGLGLRLIYFSYDVKMKEKGDIPEGYSVSREKKERFSLILESASTNQTSMYLCASSFQGAGTEAFFGQGTRLTVV.

This chain uses TRBV7-9 with TRBJ2-1; with no DNA, the TCRdb D assignment of TRBD2 cannot be verified. Germline CDR1 reads SEHNR; CDR2 reads FQNEAQ (reference sequence). The CDR3 runs 13 residues. This chain's CDR3 is CASSRIAGLEQFF.

The CDR3 reads CASSLNYQAEQFF. The chain joins TRBV12-3 or TRBV12-4 to TRBJ2-1. CDR3 length: 13 amino acids.

The chain joins TRBV10-1 to TRBJ2-1; TCRdb gives TRBD1 as the D gene, but with no DNA this cannot be confirmed. This CDR3 is built from 13 residues. The germline gives CDR1 WNHNN, CDR2 SYGVQD (reference sequence). CDR3 loop: CASRTPGGVEQFF.